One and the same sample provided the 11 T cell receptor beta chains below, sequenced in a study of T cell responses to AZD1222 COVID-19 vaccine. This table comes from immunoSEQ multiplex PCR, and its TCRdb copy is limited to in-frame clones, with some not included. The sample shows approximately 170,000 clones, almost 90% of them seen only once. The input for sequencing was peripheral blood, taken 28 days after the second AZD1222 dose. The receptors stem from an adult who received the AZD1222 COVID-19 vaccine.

In DNA, the CDR3 is TGTGCCAGCAGCGTAACGGGGGCCTCCCCCGAGCAGTACTTC. As protein: CASSVTGASPEQYF. The J gene is TRBJ2-7, the V gene TRBV9; D may be TRBD1 or TRBD2 (6 bases each). V was shortened by 1 base and J by 6 bases, with 14 bases between the two germline ends. This CDR3 contains 14 residues. Germline CDR1 reads SGDLS; CDR2 reads YYNGEE.

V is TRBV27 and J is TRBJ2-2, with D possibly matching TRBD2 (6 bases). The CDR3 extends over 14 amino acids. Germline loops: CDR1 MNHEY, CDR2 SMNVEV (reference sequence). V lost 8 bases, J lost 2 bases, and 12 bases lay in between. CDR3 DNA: TGTGCCAGCTCTAGCGTAGTAAACACCGGGGAGCTGTTTTTT. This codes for CASSSVVNTGELFF.

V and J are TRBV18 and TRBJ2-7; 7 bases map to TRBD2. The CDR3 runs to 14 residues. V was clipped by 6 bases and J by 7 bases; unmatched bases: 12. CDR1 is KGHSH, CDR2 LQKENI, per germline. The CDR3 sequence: CASSPGSGVEEQYF. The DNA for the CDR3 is TGTGCCAGCTCTCCGGGGAGCGGGGTGGAAGAGCAGTACTTC.

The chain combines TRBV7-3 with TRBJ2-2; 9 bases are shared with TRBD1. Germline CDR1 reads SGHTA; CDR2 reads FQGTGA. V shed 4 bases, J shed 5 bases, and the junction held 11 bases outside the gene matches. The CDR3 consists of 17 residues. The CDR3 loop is CASSSTGGAVGTGELFF. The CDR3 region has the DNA TGTGCCAGCAGCTCCACAGGGGGCGCAGTGGGTACCGGGGAGCTGTTTTTT. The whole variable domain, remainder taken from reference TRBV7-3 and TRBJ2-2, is GAGVSQTPSNKVTEKGKYVELRCDPISGHTALYWYRQSLGQGPEFLIYFQGTGAADDSGLPNDRFFAVRPEGSVSTLKIQRTERGDSAVYLCASSSTGGAVGTGELFFGEGSRLTVL.

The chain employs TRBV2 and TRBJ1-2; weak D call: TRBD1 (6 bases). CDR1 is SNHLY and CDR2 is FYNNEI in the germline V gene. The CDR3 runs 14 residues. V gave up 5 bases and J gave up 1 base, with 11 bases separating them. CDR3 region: CASSLDSNNYGYTF. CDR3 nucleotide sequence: TGTGCCAGCAGTTTGGACAGCAATAACTATGGCTACACCTTC.

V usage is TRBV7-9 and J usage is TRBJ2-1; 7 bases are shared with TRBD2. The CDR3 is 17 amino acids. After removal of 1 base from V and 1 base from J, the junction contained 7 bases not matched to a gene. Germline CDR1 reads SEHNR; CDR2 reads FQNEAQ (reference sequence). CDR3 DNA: TGTGCCAGCAGCTTAGTTATCGGGACTATATCCTACAATGAGCAGTTCTTC. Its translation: CASSLVIGTISYNEQFF.

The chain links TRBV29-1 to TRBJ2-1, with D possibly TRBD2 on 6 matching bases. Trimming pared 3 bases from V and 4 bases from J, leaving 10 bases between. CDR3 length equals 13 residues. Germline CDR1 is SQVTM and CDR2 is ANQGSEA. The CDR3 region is CSVDPEGYNEQFF. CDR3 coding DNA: TGCAGCGTTGACCCGGAGGGGTACAATGAGCAGTTCTTC.

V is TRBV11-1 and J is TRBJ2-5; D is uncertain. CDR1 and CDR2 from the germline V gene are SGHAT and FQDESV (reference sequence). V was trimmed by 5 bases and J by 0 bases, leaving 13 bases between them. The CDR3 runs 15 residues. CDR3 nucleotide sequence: TGTGCCAGCAGCCCCCCCGTCCCGTACCAAGAGACCCAGTACTTC. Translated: CASSPPVPYQETQYF.

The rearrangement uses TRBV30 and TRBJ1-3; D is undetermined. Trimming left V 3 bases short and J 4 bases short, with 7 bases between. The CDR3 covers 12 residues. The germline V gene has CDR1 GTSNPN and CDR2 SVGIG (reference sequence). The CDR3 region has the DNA TGTGCCTGGAGCCAACTCGGAAACACCATATATTTT. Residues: CAWSQLGNTIYF.

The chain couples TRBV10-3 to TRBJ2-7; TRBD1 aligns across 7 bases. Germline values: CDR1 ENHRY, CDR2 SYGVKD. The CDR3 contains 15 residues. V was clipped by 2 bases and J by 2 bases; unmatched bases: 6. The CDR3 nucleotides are TGTGCCATCAGTGAGCCGGGACAGCAACCCTACGAGCAGTACTTC. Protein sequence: CAISEPGQQPYEQYF.

CDR3 residues: CASRQGAGPRNEQYF. CDR3 bases: TGTGCCAGCAGGCAAGGGGCAGGACCCCGCAACGAGCAGTACTTC. This sequence joins TRBV6-5 and TRBJ2-7; D may be TRBD1 (5 bases). This CDR3 region has 15 residues. Between the trimmed V and J ends, which lost 6 bases and 5 bases, there was a span of 20 bases. Germline V gene data show CDR1 as MNHEY and CDR2 as SVGAGI.